A single sample gave rise to the 24 T cell receptor beta chains below, sequenced in a study of Ad26.COV2.S vaccination and SARS-CoV-2 variants (dated by TCRdb to 2020 to 2023). The meaning of the sample's treatment or condition label: 15 to 20 received Ad26.COV2.S at low or high dose, single or two shots; 5 received placebo; per-sample allocation not given. For vaccine and placebo recipients, repertoires were sequenced using samples collected on day 63 after the first injection. The library relied on the immunoSEQ multiplex PCR assay. Imported from immuneACCESS, the table was reduced by TCRdb to in-frame sequences with V and J called. These copies leave out some clones; in studies compared against another copy, an unresolved V gene accounts for under half, and the cause of the remainder is not known. Counted in this sample were roughly 420,000 clones; 89% of them appeared once. The ten largest clones capture about 2.7% of the sample.

Sample: peripheral blood, taken in a trial of Ad26.COV2.S vaccine versus placebo. The receptors derive from a person between 18 and 59 years old who received the Ad26.COV2.S COVID-19 vaccine or a placebo.

V is TRBV30 and J is TRBJ1-4; D may be TRBD1 (6 bases). Deletions cut 2 bases from V and 2 bases from J, with 15 bases between. CDR3 length: 16 amino acids. Germline CDR1 and CDR2: GTSNPN and SVGIG (reference sequence). Here the CDR3 DNA reads TGTGCCTGGAGTCCTAGCTGGGGGGGCACTAATGAAAAACTGTTTTTT. It yields the protein CAWSPSWGGTNEKLFF.

CDR3 sequence: CASSPVLGDRGWKDYGYTF. In DNA, the CDR3 is TGTGCCAGCTCACCGGTGTTAGGGGACAGGGGATGGAAGGACTATGGCTACACCTTC. This chain links TRBV18 with TRBJ1-2, with 10 bases lining up with TRBD1. CDR1 KGHSH and CDR2 LQKENI come from the germline V gene. Unmatched junction bases numbered 16, after V lost 3 bases and J lost 3 bases. The CDR3 has 19 amino acids.

The genes are TRBV21-1 and TRBJ2-3. TRBV21-1 is described as a pseudogene. This CDR3 has 9 amino acids. The DNA of the CDR3 is TGTGCCAGATCGACCCGGCAGTATTTT. Translation: CARSTRQYF.

This clone has a single count. This chain uses TRBV7-3 with TRBJ2-7; perhaps D is TRBD1 or TRBD2 (5 bases each). The V gene's germline CDR1 is SGHTA and CDR2 FQGTGA. The CDR3 runs to 13 residues. V was trimmed by 4 bases and J by 4 bases, leaving 11 bases between them. This CDR3 reads CASSSRDGYEQYF. The CDR3 bases are TGTGCCAGCAGCTCCCGGGACGGGTACGAGCAGTACTTC.

The rearrangement links TRBV5-1 to TRBJ2-7; D may be TRBD1 (6 bases). Trimming left V 0 bases short and J 2 bases short, with 9 bases between. This CDR3 is built from 14 residues. Germline V gives CDR1 SGHRS, CDR2 YFSETQ. The CDR3 spells CASSLDRAAYEQYF. In DNA, the CDR3 is TGCGCCAGCAGCTTGGACAGGGCCGCCTACGAGCAGTACTTC.

The chain is built from TRBV11-3 and TRBJ2-7, with 9 bases fitting TRBD1. This CDR3 is 13 amino acids long. The germline CDR1 and CDR2 sequences are SGHNT and YENEEA. The V and J ends lost 1 base and 5 bases, in that order; junction bases with no gene match: 0. This chain's CDR3 is CASSLGTGDEQYF. The CDR3, as DNA: TGTGCCAGCAGCTTAGGGACAGGGGACGAGCAGTACTTC.

The chain has TRBV18 and TRBJ1-4; D perhaps matches TRBD1 (5 bases). Trimming took 1 base from V and 8 from J, leaving 14 bases between them. CDR3 size: 15 residues. In germline, CDR1 is KGHSH, CDR2 LQKENI. The chain's CDR3 is CASSPLAGRLEKLFF. DNA of the CDR3: TGTGCCAGCTCACCACTGGCAGGGAGACTCGAAAAACTGTTTTTT.

The gene calls are TRBV6-2 or TRBV6-3 and TRBJ2-1; 8 bases match TRBD2. Germline V gene lookup returns CDR1 MNHEY and CDR2 SVGEGT. There are 15 residues in the CDR3. The junction had 8 bases not matched to a gene; V was cut back by 5 bases and J by 5 bases. The CDR3 sequence: CASSPAGLENNEQFF. The CDR3 nucleotides read TGTGCCAGCAGTCCCGCGGGACTAGAGAACAATGAGCAGTTCTTC.

V usage is TRBV5-1 and J usage is TRBJ2-7; D may be TRBD1 or TRBD2 (5 bases each). Germline assignment: CDR1 SGHRS and CDR2 YFSETQ. The V gene lost 0 bases and the J gene lost 3 bases, with 13 bases spanning the gap. There are 15 residues in the CDR3. The CDR3 nucleotides read TGCGCCAGCAGCTTGGAGCCGGGACCTTTCTACGAGCAGTACTTC. The encoded protein is CASSLEPGPFYEQYF.

The V and J genes are TRBV4-3 and TRBJ2-3; TRBD2 agrees at 8 bases. CDR3 length: 15 amino acids. In germline, CDR1 is LGHNA, CDR2 YSLEER. With 4 bases clipped from V and 0 bases from J, the junction kept 3 bases outside the gene matches. The CDR3 nucleotides are TGCGCCAGCAGCCGACTAGCGTATAGCACAGATACGCAGTATTTT. It encodes CASSRLAYSTDTQYF.

This sequence joins TRBV6-2 or TRBV6-3 and TRBJ2-5; 9 bases line up with TRBD1. This CDR3 spans 14 amino acids. The V gene end was trimmed by 4 bases and the J gene end by 7 bases; junction bases not matched to a gene: 7. CDR1 MNHEY and CDR2 SVGEGT come from the germline V gene. CDR3 region: CASSLTGGFGTQYF. CDR3 in DNA: TGTGCCAGCAGTTTAACAGGGGGCTTTGGGACCCAGTACTTC.

This sequence joins TRBV6-5 and TRBJ2-1, with D unclear. V was cut by 6 bases and J by 1 base, with 13 bases left in between. This CDR3 region has 15 residues. Germline CDR1 reads MNHEY; CDR2 reads SVGAGI. The CDR3 is CASSYQSSSYNEQFF. CDR3 bases: TGTGCCAGCAGCTATCAGAGTTCGTCCTACAATGAGCAGTTCTTC.

This clone appeared a few times. V gene TRBV6-5 combines with J gene TRBJ1-5, with D possibly matching TRBD1 (6 bases). The CDR3 runs to 13 residues. The germline gives CDR1 MNHEY, CDR2 SVGAGI. With 6 bases removed from V and 6 bases from J, the gap between germline ends came to 12 bases. CDR3 coding DNA: TGTGCCAGCAGCCTGGTCAGGGGTCAGCCCCAGCATTTT. This codes for CASSLVRGQPQHF.

The J gene is TRBJ1-1, the V gene TRBV4-3; a weak D match, TRBD1 (6 bases). The V gene lost 4 bases and the J gene lost 6 bases, with 18 bases spanning the gap. CDR3 length equals 15 residues. Germline values: CDR1 LGHNA, CDR2 YSLEER. CDR3 DNA sequence: TGCGCCAGCAGCCGATTGGGAACAGGGAGGTCTGAAGCTTTCTTT. The encoded protein is CASSRLGTGRSEAFF.

The rearrangement joins TRBV5-1 to TRBJ1-1; D not certain. Germline-derived CDR1 and CDR2 are SGHRS and YFSETQ. V lost 2 bases and J 1 base, leaving 6 bases between the germline ends. This CDR3 contains 13 residues. The CDR3 DNA reads TGCGCCAGCAGCTTCCCACAGAACACTGAAGCTTTCTTT. This gives the protein CASSFPQNTEAFF.

The chain uses TRBV5-1 and TRBJ1-4; D is ambiguous. The CDR3 contains 13 residues. Germline V gives CDR1 SGHRS, CDR2 YFSETQ. The ends were cut back, 1 base at V and 5 bases at J, with 6 bases in the middle. DNA of the CDR3: TGCGCCAGCAGCTTGTTAGGGAATGAAAAACTGTTTTTT. It specifies CASSLLGNEKLFF.

V gene TRBV10-3 combines with J gene TRBJ2-1; 12 bases line up with TRBD2. The CDR3 contains 15 residues. CDR1 is ENHRY, CDR2 SYGVKD, per germline. Unmatched junction bases numbered 5, after V lost 3 bases and J lost 8 bases. In DNA form, the CDR3 reads TGTGCCATCAGTGATTCTAGCGGGGGGGGCTATGAGCAGTTCTTC. The encoded protein is CAISDSSGGGYEQFF.

The chain employs TRBV4-3 and TRBJ2-3, with 9 bases matching TRBD2. Germline V gene sequence: CDR1 LGHNA, CDR2 YSLEER. The length of the CDR3 is 17 residues. J gave up 5 bases and V 0 bases, and 9 bases lay outside the gene matches. Here the CDR3 reads CASSQEVGRGGLDTQYF. Here the CDR3 DNA reads TGCGCCAGCAGCCAAGAGGTTGGGCGGGGGGGCTTAGATACGCAGTATTTT.

The chain joins TRBV7-2 to TRBJ2-5; TRBD1 is a possible D gene (6 bases). The CDR3 consists of 16 residues. Germline V lookup: CDR1 SGHTA, CDR2 FQGNSA. V gave up 4 bases and J gave up 1 base, with 16 bases separating them. Written as DNA, the CDR3 is TGTGCCAGCAGCTCCCGGGACACCCGATTCCAAGAGACCCAGTACTTC. Its translation is CASSSRDTRFQETQYF.

The rearrangement joins TRBV5-1 to TRBJ1-1; TRBD1 matches 9 bases. The CDR3 is 14 residues long. V shed 4 bases and J 1 base; nucleotides not matched to a gene: 2. The germline CDR1 and CDR2 sequences are SGHRS and YFSETQ. This chain's CDR3 is CASSVGQGNTEAFF. The DNA for the CDR3 is TGCGCCAGCAGCGTGGGACAGGGGAACACTGAAGCTTTCTTT.

This chain links TRBV6-6 with TRBJ1-3, with 9 bases matching TRBD1. V lost 5 bases to trimming and J lost 4 bases; unmatched junction nucleotides: 6. Germline CDR1 and CDR2: MNHNY and SVGAGI (reference sequence). There are 15 residues in the CDR3. The CDR3 sequence is CASSQQGADGNTIYF. CDR3 sequence (DNA): TGTGCCAGCAGTCAACAGGGGGCAGACGGAAACACCATATATTTT.

The rearrangement joins TRBV7-2 to TRBJ2-5, with a possible D match to TRBD1 (5 bases). V was pared by 0 bases and J by 3 bases, with 8 bases between. Per the germline V gene, CDR1 is SGHTA and CDR2 is FQGNSA. The CDR3 runs 14 residues. CDR3 in amino acids: CASSLAWGEETQYF. CDR3 DNA sequence: TGTGCCAGCAGCTTAGCGTGGGGCGAAGAGACCCAGTACTTC.

This clone turned up a few times. The chain recombines TRBV6-5 with TRBJ1-2; D possibly corresponds to TRBD1 (6 bases). V lost 6 bases and J lost 8, with 16 bases in between. This CDR3 has 13 residues. The germline CDR1 and CDR2 sequences are MNHEY and SVGAGI. CDR3 DNA sequence: TGTGCCAGCAGAACCGGGACATTCGCGGGCTACACCTTC. This encodes CASRTGTFAGYTF.

J is TRBJ2-4 and V is TRBV9; D tentatively reads TRBD1 or TRBD2 (6 bases each). Germline lookup yields CDR1 SGDLS and CDR2 YYNGEE. This CDR3 is 14 amino acids long. Trimming removed 3 bases from V and 5 bases from J, with 12 bases in between. The CDR3, as DNA: TGTGCCAGCAGCGCCGGGGGCGGGGAAAACATTCAGTACTTC. It yields the protein CASSAGGGENIQYF.